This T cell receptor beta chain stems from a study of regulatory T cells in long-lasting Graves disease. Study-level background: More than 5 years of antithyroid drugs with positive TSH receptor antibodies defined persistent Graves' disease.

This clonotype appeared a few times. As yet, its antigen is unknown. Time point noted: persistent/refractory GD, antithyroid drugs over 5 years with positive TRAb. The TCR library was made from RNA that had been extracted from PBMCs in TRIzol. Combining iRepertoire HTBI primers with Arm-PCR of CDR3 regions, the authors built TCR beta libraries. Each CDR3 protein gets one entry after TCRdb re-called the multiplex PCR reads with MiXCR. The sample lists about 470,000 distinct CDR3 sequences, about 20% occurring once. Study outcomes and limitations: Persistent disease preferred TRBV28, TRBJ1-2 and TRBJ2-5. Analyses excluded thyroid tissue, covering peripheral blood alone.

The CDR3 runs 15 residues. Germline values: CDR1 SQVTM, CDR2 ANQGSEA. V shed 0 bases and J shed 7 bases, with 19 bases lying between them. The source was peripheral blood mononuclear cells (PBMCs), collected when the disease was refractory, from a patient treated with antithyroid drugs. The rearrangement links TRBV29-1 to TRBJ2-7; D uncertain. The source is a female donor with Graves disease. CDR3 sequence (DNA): TGCAGCGTTGAAGAAATGGGTGAACTTTCAAGGGAGCAGTACTTC. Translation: CSVEEMGELSREQYF.